In its sample, the clone carrying this T cell receptor (beta chain) was seen a few times. Its antigen is not identified. These data are taken from a study of T-cell memory formation after mild COVID-19. Overall study results and limits: The authors did not confirm SARS-CoV-2 specificity of second-wave clones peaking day 37. Shrinking CD4+ clones resided mostly in CM and EM, and CD8+ ones in EMRA. Prior to infection, memory already included some responding clones, suggesting cross-reactive memory joined.

From 5'RACE with constant-segment primers came TCR alpha and TCR beta cDNA libraries that carried sample barcodes and UMIs. Via MiXCR, TCRdb re-called the 5' RACE reads, giving one row per CDR3 protein. Of about 200,000 distinct CDR3 sequences in the sample, 9.5% were seen once. The sample consisted of PBMCs or a T cell subset sorted from them (not recorded which). This clonotype was obtained from a man younger than 35 who had mild COVID-19 (a few samples of this study predate the infection). Cell type and time point are not known.

The CDR3 reads CASSSGLGRDEQFF. In DNA, the CDR3 is TGTGCCAGCAGCTCCGGACTAGGGAGGGATGAGCAGTTCTTC. The chain has TRBV7-9 and TRBJ2-1, with 7 bases that match TRBD2. The CDR3 extends over 14 amino acids. Germline V gene sequence: CDR1 SEHNR, CDR2 FQNEAQ (reference sequence). V lost 4 bases, J lost 8 bases, and 8 bases stayed unmatched.